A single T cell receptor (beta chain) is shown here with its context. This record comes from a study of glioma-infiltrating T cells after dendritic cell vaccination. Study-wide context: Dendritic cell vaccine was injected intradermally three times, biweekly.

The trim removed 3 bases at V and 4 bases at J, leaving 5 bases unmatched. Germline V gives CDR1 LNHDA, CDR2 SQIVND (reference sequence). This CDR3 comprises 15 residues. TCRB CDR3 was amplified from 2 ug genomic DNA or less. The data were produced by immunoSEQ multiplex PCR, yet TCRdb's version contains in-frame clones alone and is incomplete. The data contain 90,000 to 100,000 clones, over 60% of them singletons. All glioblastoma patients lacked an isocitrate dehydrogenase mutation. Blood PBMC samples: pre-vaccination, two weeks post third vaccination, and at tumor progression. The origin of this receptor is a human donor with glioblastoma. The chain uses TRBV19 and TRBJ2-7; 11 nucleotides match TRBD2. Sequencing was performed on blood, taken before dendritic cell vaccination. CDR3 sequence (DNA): TGTGCCAGTAGTATTAAACTAGCGGGAGCATACGAGCAGTACTTC. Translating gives CASSIKLAGAYEQYF.